This TCR beta chain was identified during a study of T cells after yellow fever vaccination. Study details: Each low-cell-number fraction was prepared by means of SMART-Seq v4 Ultra Low Input.

TCR cDNA, made by 5'RACE template switching, carried an added universal primer site and UMIs. TCRdb reanalysed the 5' RACE reads using MiXCR and keeps one entry per CDR3 protein. The table has about 340,000 distinct CDR3 sequences, 8% to 10% seen once. This clonotype was seen a handful of times. Its antigen is not known. Overall study findings and caveats: Only a minor proportion of clonotypes was detected across both CD4 and CD8 compartments.

The TCR comes from a man aged 18 to 29 who received the YFV17D yellow fever vaccine. The sample was PBMCs, taken on the day of the first yellow fever vaccination.

This chain's CDR3 is CASSLGTAPGYTF. The CDR3 nucleotides are TGCGCCAGCAGCTTAGGGACAGCACCTGGCTACACCTTC. The V call is TRBV5-1, the J call TRBJ1-2; TRBD1 aligns across 7 bases. There are 13 residues in the CDR3. V shed 2 bases and J 7 bases; nucleotides not matched to a gene: 5. The germline V gene has CDR1 SGHRS and CDR2 YFSETQ. The full variable domain, with the rest looked up from reference TRBV5-1 and TRBJ1-2, is KAGVTQTPRYLIKTRGQQVTLSCSPISGHRSVSWYQQTPGQGLQFLFEYFSETQRNKGNFPGRFSGRQFSNSRSEMNVSTLELGDSALYLCASSLGTAPGYTFGSGTRLTVV.